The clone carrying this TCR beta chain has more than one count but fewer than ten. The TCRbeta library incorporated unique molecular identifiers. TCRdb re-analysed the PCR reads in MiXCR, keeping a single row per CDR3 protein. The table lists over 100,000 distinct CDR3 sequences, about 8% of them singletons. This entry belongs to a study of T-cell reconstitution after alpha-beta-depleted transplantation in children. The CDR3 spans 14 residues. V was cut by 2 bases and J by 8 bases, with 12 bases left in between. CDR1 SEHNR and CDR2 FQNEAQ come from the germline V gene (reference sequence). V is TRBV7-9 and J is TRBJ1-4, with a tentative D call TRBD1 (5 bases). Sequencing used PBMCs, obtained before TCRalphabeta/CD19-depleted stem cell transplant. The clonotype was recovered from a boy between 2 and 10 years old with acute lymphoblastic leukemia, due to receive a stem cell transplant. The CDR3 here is CASSLRGSGEKLFF. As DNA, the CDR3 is TGTGCCAGCAGCTTACGGGGGTCTGGGGAAAAACTGTTTTTT.